This is a list of T cell receptor beta chains from one sample in a study of blood T cells in healthy people across ages. TCRdb called the 5' RACE reads again in MiXCR, with one record for every CDR3 protein. The sample lists 720,000 or so distinct CDR3 sequences; around 41% were seen once. Sequenced sample: blood. These receptors all come from an elderly man in good health. Each CDR3 is given with its conserved first and last residue.

v_gene	j_gene	len	CDR3aa
TRBV7-2	TRBJ2-1	12	CASSPLNNEQFF
TRBV3-1	TRBJ2-1	16	CASSPHGGRTYNEQFF
TRBV7-9	TRBJ2-7	16	CASSLTRQSSYNEQYF
TRBV20-1	TRBJ2-5	14	CSARPGQGQETQYF
TRBV29-1	TRBJ2-2	13	CSVEGLGTGELFF
TRBV6-1	TRBJ2-1	12	CASSERIGEQFF
TRBV15	TRBJ2-2	15	CATSRGTGKTGELFF
TRBV7-2	TRBJ1-6	14	CAGSSDSYNSPLHF
TRBV20-1	TRBJ2-1	15	CSARTTGTGLNEQFF
TRBV20-1	TRBJ2-6	15	CSARDTRSGANVLTF
TRBV7-2	TRBJ2-1	16	CASSPGLAGGRVEQFF
TRBV6-2/TRBV6-3	TRBJ2-1	14	CASSVDRRAAEQFF
TRBV7-2	TRBJ2-6	16	CASSRLTETGANVLTF
TRBV6-5	TRBJ2-3	16	CASSSSGRRLTDTQYF
TRBV5-1	TRBJ2-5	15	CASSLDEVRGETQYF
TRBV7-2	TRBJ1-2	15	CASSLGGGSSYGYTF
TRBV20-1	TRBJ2-3	13	CSACGLAADTQYF
TRBV5-1	TRBJ2-1	13	CASSPVDRAAQFF
TRBV7-9	TRBJ2-3	16	CASHSSWDPFPDTQYF
TRBV28	TRBJ2-7	15	CASKRDGGGIYEQYF
TRBV7-9	TRBJ1-6	12	CASSLENSPLHF
TRBV6-6	TRBJ2-1	16	CASSYGSATPYNEQFF
TRBV7-2	TRBJ1-4	14	CASSQDRTNEKLFF
TRBV6-2/TRBV6-3	TRBJ2-5	15	CASRIAGASQETQYF
TRBV2	TRBJ1-5	13	CASSDADVGPQHF
TRBV6-6	TRBJ2-1	14	CASSTLGSYNEQFF
TRBV7-2	TRBJ2-5	15	CASSLSRGRVETQYF
TRBV30	TRBJ2-3	16	CAWSSPGLNQRDTQYF
TRBV12-3/TRBV12-4	TRBJ2-3	11	CASTLQKTQYF
TRBV9	TRBJ2-1	16	CASSVVDGGSYNEQFF
TRBV21-1	-	17	CASSKGETSGGPYEQYF
TRBV6-2/TRBV6-3	TRBJ1-2	13	CASSQRPRSGYTF
TRBV12-3/TRBV12-4	TRBJ1-1	14	CASSFGGTGTEAFF
TRBV14	-	17	CASSQARRASSYNEQYF
TRBV24-1	TRBJ2-1	18	CATSDWKVAGGPEGEQFF
TRBV3-1	TRBJ2-7	16	CASSQEVGGWLYEQYF
TRBV12-3/TRBV12-4	-	14	CASSFTGGVYEQYF
TRBV20-1	TRBJ2-7	13	CSAPLGQHYEQYF
TRBV4-3	TRBJ2-5	15	CASSQDRAGEETQYF
TRBV7-9	TRBJ2-7	14	CASSPLGGPDEQYF
TRBV15	-	15	CATSRASGTYNEQYF
TRBV6-5	TRBJ2-5	13	CASSRTHKETQYF
TRBV9	TRBJ2-1	14	CVSSGTVLDNEQFF
TRBV15	TRBJ1-2	17	CATSRELHRVNSYGYTF
TRBV29-1	TRBJ1-2	13	CSVEGGANYGYTF
TRBV25-1	TRBJ2-7	14	CASKSSGSGYEQYF
TRBV14	TRBJ2-1	11	CASSHVAEQFF